This T cell receptor (beta chain) was identified during a study of cytomegalovirus exposure and HLA in healthy donors. Findings and limits, study-wide: The majority of TCR sequences were rare, yet some public TCRs appeared in many donors. An apparent linkage of common viral pathogens to several of the most significant clusters emerged in a later analysis.

Turning to this clone: Its antigen is not known.

The PCR was carried out with 60 Vbeta primers and 13 Jbeta primers. Sequencing used immunoSEQ multiplex PCR; TCRdb keeps in-frame clones, though not all of them. The table includes 130,000 or so clones, about 83% detected once. Germline V gene lookup returns CDR1 LGHNA and CDR2 YSLEER. Trimming cost V 0 bases and J 2 bases; bases outside gene matches: 12. The CDR3 covers 18 residues. Specimen: PBMCs. The chain couples TRBV4-3 to TRBJ2-7; 8 positions match TRBD1. This sequence originates from a woman in her twenties or thirties in good health and CMV-seronegative. The CDR3 reads CASSQDMGGDRWTYEQYF. Written as DNA, the CDR3 is TGCGCCAGCAGCCAAGATATGGGTGGGGACAGGTGGACCTACGAGCAGTACTTC.